The text below deals with one TCR beta chain. The protocol was immunoSEQ multiplex PCR, while the TCRdb copy is restricted to in-frame clones and leaves out a portion. The sample consists of approximately 66,000 clones, 86% of them appearing once. The CDR3 sequence is 17 residues long. V dropped 4 bases and J dropped 0; count of bases not matched to a gene: 9. The germline gives CDR1 SGHTA, CDR2 FQGNSA. These data come from a study of blood T cell repertoires in COVID-19. This sequence was found in a man aged 45-65 years with active COVID-19. Sequencing input: peripheral blood. The V call is TRBV7-2, the J call TRBJ1-5, with 7 bases identical to TRBD1. The CDR3 protein is CASSSNPGTDSNQPQHF. CDR3 nucleotide sequence: TGTGCCAGCAGCTCAAACCCCGGGACAGATAGCAATCAGCCCCAGCATTTT.